The following is a T cell receptor (beta chain) sequence with its context. The target antigen is unknown. The data were taken from a study of CD8+ T cells in alopecia areata. Study-level findings and limits: While patients received tofacitinib, many expanded lesional clones remained present in scalp and blood.

Following extraction, RNA underwent reverse transcription to cDNA, which served as the sequencing template. Clones were sequenced by immunoSEQ multiplex PCR, and TCRdb holds only the in-frame ones, with some missing. In the table there are fewer than 200,000 clones, around 59% of which are singletons. This sample's treatment: oral pan-JAK inhibitor, 5-10 mg twice daily. This TCR was sampled from a human donor with alopecia areata. Sample: CD4+ T cells sorted from blood, taken at week 24, from a patient treated with tofacitinib.

The CDR3 DNA is TGTGCCAGCAGCGCCCCGGGCTCCCTTAGCCTCCACTTT. Its protein product is CASSAPGSLSLHF. The J gene is TRBJ1-6, the V gene TRBV7-9, with unresolved D. CDR3 size: 13 residues. Trimming stripped 5 bases from V and 15 bases from J, with 17 bases between. Germline V gene data show CDR1 as SEHNR and CDR2 as FQNEAQ (reference sequence).